This T cell receptor (beta chain) was identified in a study of OX40 agonist ivuxolimab in advanced cancers. Study information: Earlier anti-PD-1, anti-PD-L1 or anti-CTLA-4 therapy was permitted; 35% to 50% had received some.

A history of autoimmune disease or systemic immunosuppression excluded patients. Produced via immunoSEQ multiplex PCR; TCRdb's table is partial and in-frame only. This table holds 150,000 to 190,000 clones, approximately 94% found once. To note about this clone: Its target is not known.

Study results and limitations: Among the lowest peripheral clonal expansion occurred in 0.1-3.0 mg/kg partial responders.

V was trimmed by 4 bases and J by 9 bases, leaving 10 bases between them. Germline values: CDR1 LNHNV, CDR2 YYDKDF (reference sequence). This CDR3 comprises 11 residues. This clonotype originated in an adult with an advanced solid tumor such as melanoma, head and neck, liver or kidney cancer. The sample in question was CD4+ or CD8+ T cells sorted from blood, obtained in a trial of the OX40 agonist ivuxolimab. V usage is TRBV15 and J usage is TRBJ2-7, with D maybe TRBD1 (5 bases). CDR3 amino acids: CATSNQGRQYF. As DNA, the CDR3 is TGTGCCACCAGCAACCAGGGTCGGCAGTACTTC.